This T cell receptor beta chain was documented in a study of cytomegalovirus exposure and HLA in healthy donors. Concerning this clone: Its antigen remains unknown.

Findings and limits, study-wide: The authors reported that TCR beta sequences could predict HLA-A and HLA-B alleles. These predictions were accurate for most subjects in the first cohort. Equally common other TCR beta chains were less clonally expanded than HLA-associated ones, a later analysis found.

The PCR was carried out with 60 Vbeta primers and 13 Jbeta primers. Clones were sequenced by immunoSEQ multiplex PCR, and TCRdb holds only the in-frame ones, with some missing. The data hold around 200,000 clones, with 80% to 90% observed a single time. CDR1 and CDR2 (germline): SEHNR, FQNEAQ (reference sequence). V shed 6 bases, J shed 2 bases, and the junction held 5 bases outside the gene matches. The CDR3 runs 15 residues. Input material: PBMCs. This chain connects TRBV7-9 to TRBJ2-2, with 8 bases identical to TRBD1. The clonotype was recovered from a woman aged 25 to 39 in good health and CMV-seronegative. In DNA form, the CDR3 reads TGTGCCAGCAGTCCACAGGGGGTAAACACCGGGGAGCTGTTTTTT. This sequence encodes CASSPQGVNTGELFF.